The rows below give T cell receptor beta chains drawn from one sample of a study of PD-1 blockade in classical Hodgkin lymphoma. The assay was immunoSEQ multiplex PCR, and TCRdb's table has in-frame clones only and misses some. The table lists over 10,000 clones, roughly 78% of them singletons. This sample comprised peripheral blood mononuclear cells (PBMCs), obtained at baseline. These receptors all stem from a human donor with classical Hodgkin lymphoma. Both conserved end residues are part of each CDR3. A D gene is named only where the DNA matches it firmly. A clone size is listed for some rows: how often the clone was seen (once, few, many), or a class if it is expanded.

d_gene: .
j_gene: TRBJ1-1
v_gene: TRBV10-3
abundance: .
CDR3aa: CAIKLTAEGEAFF
CDR3nt: TGTGCCATCAAATTAACAGCGGAAGGTGAAGCTTTCTTT

d_gene: .
j_gene: TRBJ1-1
v_gene: TRBV5-1
abundance: once
CDR3aa: CASSFGPGTQNTEAFF
CDR3nt: TGCGCCAGCAGCTTTGGCCCAGGGACGCAGAACACTGAAGCTTTCTTT

d_gene: .
j_gene: TRBJ1-3
v_gene: TRBV30
abundance: .
CDR3aa: CAWKRSGNTIYF
CDR3nt: TGTGCCTGGAAAAGGTCTGGAAACACCATATATTTT

d_gene: .
j_gene: TRBJ1-1
v_gene: TRBV19
abundance: .
CDR3aa: CASSIGGRANTEAFF
CDR3nt: TGTGCCAGTAGTATAGGTGGGCGAGCGAACACTGAAGCTTTCTTT

d_gene: .
j_gene: TRBJ1-3
v_gene: TRBV7-9
abundance: .
CDR3aa: CASSKITGYSGNTIYF
CDR3nt: TGTGCCAGCAGCAAGATTACTGGCTACTCTGGAAACACCATATATTTT

d_gene: .
j_gene: TRBJ2-3
v_gene: TRBV4-1
abundance: .
CDR3aa: CASSQDGASPSTDTQYF
CDR3nt: TGCGCCAGCAGCCAAGATGGAGCGTCGCCTAGCACAGATACGCAGTATTTT

d_gene: .
j_gene: TRBJ1-5
v_gene: TRBV6-1
abundance: .
CDR3aa: CASSSGAAGQPQHF
CDR3nt: TGTGCCAGCAGCTCTGGGGCGGCGGGACAGCCCCAGCATTTT

d_gene: .
j_gene: TRBJ1-6
v_gene: TRBV7-2
abundance: .
CDR3aa: CASSAYQGGGSPLHF
CDR3nt: TGTGCCAGCAGCGCATACCAGGGAGGTGGTTCACCCCTCCACTTT

d_gene: .
j_gene: TRBJ1-6
v_gene: TRBV6-5
abundance: .
CDR3aa: CAIKPGANNSPLHF
CDR3nt: TGTGCCATCAAGCCTGGGGCCAATAATTCACCCCTCCACTTT

d_gene: TRBD2
j_gene: TRBJ2-3
v_gene: TRBV5-5
abundance: few
CDR3aa: CASSFPTSGSTDTQYF
CDR3nt: TGTGCCAGCAGCTTTCCCACTAGCGGGAGTACAGATACGCAGTATTTT

d_gene: .
j_gene: TRBJ2-3
v_gene: TRBV9
abundance: .
CDR3aa: CASSVNTATDTQYF
CDR3nt: TGTGCCAGCAGCGTCAACACGGCAACAGATACGCAGTATTTT

d_gene: .
j_gene: TRBJ2-2
v_gene: TRBV19
abundance: few
CDR3aa: CASNVGAGELFF
CDR3nt: TGTGCCAGTAACGTCGGGGCCGGGGAGCTGTTTTTT

d_gene: .
j_gene: TRBJ2-7
v_gene: TRBV30
abundance: .
CDR3aa: CAWSEHSDSYEQYF
CDR3nt: TGTGCCTGGAGTGAACATAGCGACTCCTACGAGCAGTACTTC

d_gene: TRBD1
j_gene: TRBJ1-4
v_gene: TRBV19
abundance: .
CDR3aa: CASRTGVATNEKLFF
CDR3nt: TGTGCCAGCCGGACAGGAGTCGCGACTAATGAAAAACTGTTTTTT

d_gene: .
j_gene: TRBJ1-5
v_gene: TRBV12-5
abundance: .
CDR3aa: CASGFPYSNQPQHF
CDR3nt: TGTGCTAGTGGCTTCCCGTATAGCAATCAGCCCCAGCATTTT

d_gene: TRBD1
j_gene: TRBJ2-7
v_gene: TRBV4-3
abundance: .
CDR3aa: CASSPGLGQTNEQYF
CDR3nt: TGCGCCAGCAGCCCAGGCCTGGGACAGACAAACGAGCAGTACTTC

d_gene: .
j_gene: TRBJ2-1
v_gene: TRBV29-1
abundance: .
CDR3aa: CSVRRQWGEQFF
CDR3nt: TGCAGCGTAAGAAGACAGTGGGGTGAGCAGTTCTTC

d_gene: .
j_gene: TRBJ2-5
v_gene: TRBV4-2
abundance: .
CDR3aa: CASSQDFTLAWETQYF
CDR3nt: TGTGCCAGCAGCCAAGATTTTACACTAGCCTGGGAGACCCAGTACTTC

d_gene: .
j_gene: TRBJ1-2
v_gene: TRBV2
abundance: .
CDR3aa: CASREGFYGYTF
CDR3nt: TGTGCCAGCAGGGAGGGGTTCTATGGCTACACCTTC

d_gene: .
j_gene: TRBJ1-2
v_gene: TRBV4-3
abundance: .
CDR3aa: CASSLDTRTASYYGYTF
CDR3nt: TGCGCCAGCAGCCTCGATACCAGGACAGCTAGCTACTATGGCTACACCTTC

d_gene: TRBD1
j_gene: TRBJ2-7
v_gene: TRBV7-2
abundance: .
CDR3aa: CASSLSGQIPYEQYF
CDR3nt: TGTGCCAGCAGCTTATCGGGACAGATCCCCTACGAGCAGTACTTC

d_gene: TRBD1
j_gene: TRBJ2-2
v_gene: TRBV6-4
abundance: medium-sized
CDR3aa: CASSDGQGAGELFF
CDR3nt: TGTGCCAGCAGTGACGGACAGGGGGCCGGGGAGCTGTTTTTT

d_gene: TRBD2
j_gene: TRBJ2-3
v_gene: TRBV7-2
abundance: .
CDR3aa: CASSSAGTRGDTQYF
CDR3nt: TGTGCCAGCAGCTCCGCCGGGACTAGGGGAGATACGCAGTATTTT

d_gene: .
j_gene: TRBJ2-3
v_gene: TRBV15
abundance: .
CDR3aa: CATSREGGTDTQYF
CDR3nt: TGTGCCACCAGCAGAGAGGGCGGCACAGATACGCAGTATTTT

d_gene: .
j_gene: TRBJ2-5
v_gene: TRBV7-2
abundance: .
CDR3aa: CASSEITSYIIQETQYF
CDR3nt: TGTGCCAGCAGCGAAATTACAAGTTATATTATACAAGAGACCCAGTACTTC

d_gene: TRBD2
j_gene: TRBJ2-7
v_gene: TRBV6-6
abundance: few
CDR3aa: CASTQRTSGTFEQYF
CDR3nt: TGTGCCAGCACCCAGAGGACTAGCGGGACTTTCGAGCAGTACTTC

d_gene: TRBD2
j_gene: TRBJ2-7
v_gene: TRBV6-5
abundance: .
CDR3aa: CASSTGTSGNEQYF
CDR3nt: TGTGCCAGCAGTACCGGGACTAGCGGGAACGAGCAGTACTTC

d_gene: TRBD1
j_gene: TRBJ2-5
v_gene: TRBV7-9
abundance: .
CDR3aa: CASSPKETGGLETQYF
CDR3nt: TGTGCCAGCAGCCCCAAGGAAACAGGGGGTTTGGAGACCCAGTACTTC

d_gene: TRBD1
j_gene: TRBJ2-3
v_gene: TRBV5-1
abundance: .
CDR3aa: CASSLDGTVADTQYF
CDR3nt: TGCGCCAGCAGCTTGGACGGGACAGTCGCAGATACGCAGTATTTT

d_gene: .
j_gene: TRBJ1-4
v_gene: TRBV5-1
abundance: .
CDR3aa: CASSLMGYNEKLFF
CDR3nt: TGCGCCAGCAGCTTGATGGGGTATAATGAAAAACTGTTTTTT

d_gene: .
j_gene: TRBJ2-6
v_gene: TRBV30
abundance: .
CDR3aa: CAWRWNRGANVLTF
CDR3nt: TGTGCCTGGAGATGGAATCGTGGGGCCAACGTCCTGACTTTC

d_gene: .
j_gene: TRBJ1-5
v_gene: TRBV16
abundance: .
CDR3aa: CASSQSEVYNQPQHF
CDR3nt: TGTGCCAGCAGCCAAAGTGAAGTGTACAATCAGCCCCAGCATTTT

d_gene: .
j_gene: TRBJ2-3
v_gene: TRBV5-6
abundance: .
CDR3aa: CASSLPPREKGPDTQYF
CDR3nt: TGTGCCAGCAGCTTGCCCCCTCGGGAGAAGGGCCCAGATACGCAGTATTTT

d_gene: .
j_gene: TRBJ2-1
v_gene: TRBV29-1
abundance: .
CDR3aa: CSVEDIWVGNEQFF
CDR3nt: TGCAGCGTTGAGGACATCTGGGTCGGCAATGAGCAGTTCTTC

d_gene: .
j_gene: TRBJ1-1
v_gene: TRBV6-1
abundance: .
CDR3aa: CASSDRAGSRDEAFF
CDR3nt: TGTGCCAGCAGTGATAGGGCGGGTTCTAGAGATGAAGCTTTCTTT

d_gene: .
j_gene: TRBJ2-1
v_gene: TRBV12-5
abundance: .
CDR3aa: CASGLVLGQGPYNEQFF
CDR3nt: TGTGCTAGTGGTTTGGTACTGGGACAAGGACCCTACAATGAGCAGTTCTTC

d_gene: .
j_gene: TRBJ2-3
v_gene: TRBV7-2
abundance: .
CDR3aa: CASSIRDPTHTQYF
CDR3nt: TGTGCCAGCAGCATCCGGGACCCCACCCATACGCAGTATTTT

d_gene: TRBD1
j_gene: TRBJ1-5
v_gene: TRBV30
abundance: few
CDR3aa: CAWQGGNQPQHF
CDR3nt: TGTGCCTGGCAGGGGGGCAATCAGCCCCAGCATTTT

d_gene: .
j_gene: TRBJ1-5
v_gene: TRBV7-2
abundance: .
CDR3aa: CASSLGDRISNQPQHF
CDR3nt: TGTGCCAGCAGCTTAGGGGATAGAATTAGCAATCAGCCCCAGCATTTT

d_gene: TRBD1
j_gene: TRBJ1-4
v_gene: TRBV9
abundance: .
CDR3aa: CASSVSTGGLEKLFF
CDR3nt: TGTGCCAGCAGCGTATCGACAGGGGGTTTGGAAAAACTGTTTTTT

d_gene: .
j_gene: TRBJ1-5
v_gene: TRBV10-2
abundance: once
CDR3aa: CASSDSGYSNQPQHF
CDR3nt: TGCGCCAGCAGTGACAGCGGATATAGCAATCAGCCCCAGCATTTT

d_gene: TRBD2
j_gene: TRBJ2-5
v_gene: TRBV5-4
abundance: .
CDR3aa: CASSPGGRTQYF
CDR3nt: TGTGCCAGCAGCCCGGGGGGGAGGACCCAGTACTTC

d_gene: .
j_gene: TRBJ1-6
v_gene: TRBV5-4
abundance: .
CDR3aa: CASSLDTGKGSPLHF
CDR3nt: TGTGCCAGCAGCTTGGATACAGGGAAAGGTTCACCCCTCCACTTT

d_gene: .
j_gene: TRBJ1-1
v_gene: TRBV29-1
abundance: .
CDR3aa: CSVDGRGRGTEAFF
CDR3nt: TGCAGCGTTGATGGCAGGGGCCGGGGCACTGAAGCTTTCTTT

d_gene: TRBD1
j_gene: TRBJ1-1
v_gene: TRBV2
abundance: .
CDR3aa: CASSEGSDRGNEAFF
CDR3nt: TGTGCCAGCAGTGAAGGGAGTGACAGGGGCAATGAAGCTTTCTTT

d_gene: TRBD2
j_gene: TRBJ2-5
v_gene: TRBV7-6
abundance: .
CDR3aa: CASSQRLAGTQETQYF
CDR3nt: TGTGCCAGCAGCCAAAGACTAGCGGGGACGCAAGAGACCCAGTACTTC

d_gene: .
j_gene: TRBJ1-2
v_gene: TRBV29-1
abundance: .
CDR3aa: CSVEDSRAVGYTF
CDR3nt: TGCAGCGTTGAAGACTCGAGGGCGGTTGGCTACACCTTC

d_gene: TRBD2
j_gene: TRBJ2-1
v_gene: TRBV29-1
abundance: .
CDR3aa: CSVDLAGVYNEQFF
CDR3nt: TGCAGCGTTGACTTAGCGGGAGTCTACAATGAGCAGTTCTTC